This is a list of T cell receptor beta chains from one sample in a study of cytomegalovirus exposure and HLA in healthy donors. Libraries were prepared by immunoSEQ multiplex PCR; TCRdb keeps only in-frame clonotypes and omits some of them. The sample lists roughly 200,000 clones, around 88% occurring once. Sequencing input: PBMCs. Source of these receptors: a young woman in good health and CMV-seronegative. Each CDR3 is given with its conserved first and last residue. D genes are given only for firm matches. The size entry is marked missing in some rows and otherwise reads once, few, many or a size class.

DNA | CDR3 | length | J | size | D | V
TGTGCCAGCTCCTGGGTGCAGGGGTTGAACACTGAAGCTTTCTTT | CASSWVQGLNTEAFF | 15 | TRBJ1-1 | once | - | TRBV7-9
TGTGCCAGCAGCCACCCAGGGGGGCCCAGAAAGTACTTC | CASSHPGGPRKYF | 13 | TRBJ2-7 | once | - | TRBV5-4
TGTGCCACCAGGGAATTCCTAGCGAAGACCGGGGAGCTGTTTTTT | CATREFLAKTGELFF | 15 | TRBJ2-2 | - | - | TRBV2
TGTGCAAGTCGCCCGAGGTACGAGCAGTACTTC | CASRPRYEQYF | 11 | TRBJ2-7 | - | - | TRBV12-2
TGTGCCAGCGGGGCTAACACTGAAGCTTTCTTT | CASGANTEAFF | 11 | TRBJ1-1 | - | - | TRBV7-9
TGTGCCAGCAGCTTGGGACTAGCGGGAGTAACCACAGATACGCAGTATTTT | CASSLGLAGVTTDTQYF | 17 | TRBJ2-3 | - | TRBD2 | TRBV5-4
TGCGCCAGCAGCTTGGGGACAGGAGCCTTCTATGGCTACACCTTC | CASSLGTGAFYGYTF | 15 | TRBJ1-2 | - | TRBD1 | TRBV5-1
TGCAGCGCCCCTCAAGCAGGGGGGATACATACGCAGTATTTT | CSAPQAGGIHTQYF | 14 | TRBJ2-3 | - | - | TRBV29-1
TGTGCCAGCAGTTCCGGGACAGGGGGCCTGGACAATGAGCAGTTCTTC | CASSSGTGGLDNEQFF | 16 | TRBJ2-1 | once | TRBD1 | TRBV27
TGCGCCAGCAGCCCCCGGTCCGGGACCGGGGAGCTGTTTTTT | CASSPRSGTGELFF | 14 | TRBJ2-2 | - | - | TRBV4-1
TGTGCCAGCTCACCCCAGGGACAGGGAGTTGACTATGGCTACACCTTC | CASSPQGQGVDYGYTF | 16 | TRBJ1-2 | - | TRBD1 | TRBV18
TGTGCCAGCAGTGGGGGACAGGGGCCATTTGGTGAGCAGTTCTTC | CASSGGQGPFGEQFF | 15 | TRBJ2-1 | - | TRBD1 | TRBV2
TGCAGTGCTAGAGCCAGTCGCGGCTACACCTTC | CSARASRGYTF | 11 | TRBJ1-2 | - | - | TRBV20-1
TGTGCCAGCAGCTTCTCTTCCCCGACAGATACGCAGTATTTT | CASSFSSPTDTQYF | 14 | TRBJ2-3 | once | - | TRBV7-2
TGCGCCAGCAGGGACTATGGGCAGCTAAACTACGAGCAGTACTTC | CASRDYGQLNYEQYF | 15 | TRBJ2-7 | - | - | TRBV5-1
TGTGCCAGCAGCCCGGCTTGGCGGGAGACCCAGTACTTC | CASSPAWRETQYF | 13 | TRBJ2-5 | - | - | TRBV7-9
TGTGCCAGCAGCCGTAGGGGACTAGCACCCGAGCAGTACTTC | CASSRRGLAPEQYF | 14 | TRBJ2-7 | - | TRBD2 | TRBV13
TGTGCCAGTAGTATTCACCGGGACAGTACCTACGAGCAGTACTTC | CASSIHRDSTYEQYF | 15 | TRBJ2-7 | - | TRBD1 | TRBV19
TGCGCCAGCAGTGAGAGGTCAGGACTAGCCTACGAGCAGTACTTC | CASSERSGLAYEQYF | 15 | TRBJ2-7 | few | TRBD2 | TRBV10-2
TGTGCCAGCAGCTTAGGTTTGATATTTCGGGGTGCCCCCTACGAGCAGTACTTC | CASSLGLIFRGAPYEQYF | 18 | TRBJ2-7 | - | - | TRBV11-3
TGTGCCTGGAGTGAAAGGGGATTCGGGTATGGCTACACCTTC | CAWSERGFGYGYTF | 14 | TRBJ1-2 | - | - | TRBV30
TGTGCCAGCAGCTCCACCGGGACAGTCGAAGAGACCCAGTACTTC | CASSSTGTVEETQYF | 15 | TRBJ2-5 | - | TRBD1 | TRBV7-2
TGCGCCAGCAGCTCCGGGAGGCCAGGCACAGATACGCAGTATTTT | CASSSGRPGTDTQYF | 15 | TRBJ2-3 | - | TRBD2 | TRBV5-1
TGCGCCAGCAGCCAACATAGGCCTAGCGGGAGCGATGAGCAGTTCTTC | CASSQHRPSGSDEQFF | 16 | TRBJ2-1 | - | TRBD2 | TRBV4-1
TGTGCCAGCAGCCAAGATGCGGTCACAGGGGCGAACACCGGGGAGCTGTTTTTT | CASSQDAVTGANTGELFF | 18 | TRBJ2-2 | - | TRBD1 | TRBV4-2
TGCGCCAGCAGCCAGCAGCGTTTCACAGATACGCAGTATTTT | CASSQQRFTDTQYF | 14 | TRBJ2-3 | - | - | TRBV4-3
TGTGCCAGCTCACCACCGCGGGGGTCCTCCTACGAGCAGTACTTC | CASSPPRGSSYEQYF | 15 | TRBJ2-7 | - | TRBD2 | TRBV18
TGTGCCAGCAGCTTTTCCACCGGGGCGGGGGGCCTGTTCAGAGAGACCCAGTACTTC | CASSFSTGAGGLFRETQYF | 19 | TRBJ2-5 | - | TRBD2 | TRBV11-2